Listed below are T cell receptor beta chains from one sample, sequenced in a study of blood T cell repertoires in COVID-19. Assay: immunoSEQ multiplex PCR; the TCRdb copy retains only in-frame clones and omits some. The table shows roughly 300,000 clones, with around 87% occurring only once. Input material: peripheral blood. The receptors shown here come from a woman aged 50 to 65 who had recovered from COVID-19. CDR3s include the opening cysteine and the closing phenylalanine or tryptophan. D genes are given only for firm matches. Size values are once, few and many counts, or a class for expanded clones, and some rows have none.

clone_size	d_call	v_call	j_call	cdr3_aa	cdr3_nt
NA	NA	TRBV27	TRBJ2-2	CASSFRLAFAGELFF	TGTGCCAGCAGTTTCCGCCTAGCGTTCGCCGGGGAGCTGTTTTTT
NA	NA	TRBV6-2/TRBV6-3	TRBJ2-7	CASSYSSAGSYEQYF	TGTGCCAGCAGTTACTCATCGGCGGGCAGCTACGAGCAGTACTTC
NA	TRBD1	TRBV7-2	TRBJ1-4	CASSSDRGLGEKLFF	TGTGCCAGCAGCTCTGACAGGGGGCTCGGAGAAAAACTGTTTTTT
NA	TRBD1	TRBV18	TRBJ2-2	CASSRIQGTGELFF	TGTGCCAGCTCAAGGATACAGGGGACCGGGGAGCTGTTTTTT
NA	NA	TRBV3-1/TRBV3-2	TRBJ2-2	CASSQTGTELFF	TGTGCCAGCAGCCAAACGGGTACAGAGCTGTTTTTT
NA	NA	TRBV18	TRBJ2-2	CASSLQGSGELFF	TGTGCCAGCTCCCTACAGGGCTCCGGGGAGCTGTTTTTT
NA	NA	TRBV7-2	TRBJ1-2	CASSPSSGANYGYTF	TGTGCCAGCAGCCCGTCGTCGGGGGCTAACTATGGCTACACCTTC
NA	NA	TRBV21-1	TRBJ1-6	CASSKANLQECNSPLHF	TGTGCCAGCAGCAAAGCCAACTTACAGGAGTGCAATTCACCCCTCCACTTT
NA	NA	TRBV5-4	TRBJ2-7	CASSSGTPMISEQYF	TGTGCCAGCAGCTCCGGGACACCAATGATTTCCGAGCAGTACTTC
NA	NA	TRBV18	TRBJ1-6	CASSPYARQNSPLHF	TGTGCCAGCTCACCCTACGCGAGACAAAATTCACCCCTCCACTTT
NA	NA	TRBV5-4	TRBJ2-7	CASSSPGVPYEQYF	TGTGCCAGCAGCTCCCCGGGGGTCCCCTACGAGCAGTACTTC
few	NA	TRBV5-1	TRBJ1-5	CASSLVSGGDPQHF	TGCGCCAGCAGCTTGGTTTCTGGGGGCGATCCCCAGCATTTT
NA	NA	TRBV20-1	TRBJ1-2	CSAFSHYGYTF	TGCAGTGCCTTCTCTCACTATGGCTACACCTTC
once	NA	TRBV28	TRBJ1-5	CASSLPGNQPQHF	TGTGCCAGCAGTTTACCCGGGAATCAGCCCCAGCATTTT